This T cell receptor beta chain is drawn from a study of OX40 agonist ivuxolimab in advanced cancers. Study results and limitations: Certain nonresponders additionally had low normalized T-cell clonal expansion. By week 6 at 0.1 to 3.0 mg/kg, blood CD4+ and CD8+ T cells had expanded clonally.

Germline V gene lookup returns CDR1 SGHRS and CDR2 YFSETQ. V lost 2 bases and J 0 bases, leaving 9 bases between the germline ends. This CDR3 has 16 amino acids. Of note for this clone: Its antigen remains unknown.

The repertoire was sequenced with immunoSEQ multiplex PCR; TCRdb's copy has only in-frame clones and lacks some. Of about 68,000 clones listed, about 89% are singletons. The sequenced sample was CD4+ or CD8+ T cells sorted from blood, obtained in a trial of the OX40 agonist ivuxolimab. This clonotype originated in an adult with an advanced solid tumor such as melanoma, head and neck, liver or kidney cancer. The chain links TRBV5-1 to TRBJ2-6, with D uncertain. The CDR3 is CASSFDPLSGANVLTF. The CDR3 nucleotides are TGCGCCAGCAGCTTTGACCCCCTCTCTGGGGCCAACGTCCTGACTTTC.